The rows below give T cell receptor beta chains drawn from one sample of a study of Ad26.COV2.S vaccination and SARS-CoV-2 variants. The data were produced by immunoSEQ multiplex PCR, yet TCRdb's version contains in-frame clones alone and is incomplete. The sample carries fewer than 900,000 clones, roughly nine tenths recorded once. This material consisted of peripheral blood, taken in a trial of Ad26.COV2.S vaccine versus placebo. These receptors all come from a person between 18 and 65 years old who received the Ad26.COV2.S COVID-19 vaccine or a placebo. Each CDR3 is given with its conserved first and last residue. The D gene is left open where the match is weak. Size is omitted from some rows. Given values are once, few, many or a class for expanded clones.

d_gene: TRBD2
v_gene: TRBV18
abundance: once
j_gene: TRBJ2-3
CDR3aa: CASSPRAGGTDTQYF
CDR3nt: TGTGCCAGCTCACCACGGGCGGGGGGCACAGATACGCAGTATTTT

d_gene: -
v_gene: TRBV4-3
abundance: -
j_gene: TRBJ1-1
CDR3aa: CASSDRWGANAFF
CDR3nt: TGCGCCAGCAGCGATCGGTGGGGGGCGAATGCTTTCTTT

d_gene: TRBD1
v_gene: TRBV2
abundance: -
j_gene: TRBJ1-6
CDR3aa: CASRDGTAFSPLHF
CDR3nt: TGTGCCAGCAGGGATGGGACAGCTTTTTCACCCCTCCACTTT

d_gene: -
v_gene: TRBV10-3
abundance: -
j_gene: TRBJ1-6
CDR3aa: CAIGDNSNSPLHF
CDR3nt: TGTGCCATCGGGGACAACTCCAATTCACCCCTCCACTTT

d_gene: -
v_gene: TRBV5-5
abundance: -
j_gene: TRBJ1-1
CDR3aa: CASSPFRSTNTEAFF
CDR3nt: TGTGCCAGCAGCCCATTCCGCTCAACGAACACTGAAGCTTTCTTT

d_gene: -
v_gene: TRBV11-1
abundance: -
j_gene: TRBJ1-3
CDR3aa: CASSAAWDFSGNTIYF
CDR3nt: TGTGCCAGCAGCGCCGCCTGGGACTTCTCTGGAAACACCATATATTTT

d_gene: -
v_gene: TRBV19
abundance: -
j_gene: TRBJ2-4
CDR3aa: CASSIAGSKNIQYF
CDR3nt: TGTGCCAGTAGTATTGCAGGGTCCAAAAACATTCAGTACTTC

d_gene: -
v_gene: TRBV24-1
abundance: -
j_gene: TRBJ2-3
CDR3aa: CATSDRSTDTQYF
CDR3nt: TGTGCCACCAGTGATCGGAGCACAGATACGCAGTATTTT

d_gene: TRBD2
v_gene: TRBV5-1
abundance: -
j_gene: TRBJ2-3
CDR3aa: CASSLSQAGGRSTDTQYF
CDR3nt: TGCGCCAGCAGCTTAAGCCAAGCGGGGGGGCGTAGCACAGATACGCAGTATTTT

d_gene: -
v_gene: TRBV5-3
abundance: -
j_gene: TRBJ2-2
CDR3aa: CARSLAAGELFF
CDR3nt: TGTGCCAGAAGCTTGGCCGCCGGGGAGCTGTTTTTT

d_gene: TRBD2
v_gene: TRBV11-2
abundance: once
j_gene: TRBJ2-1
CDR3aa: CASSLLAGAYNEQFF
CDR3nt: TGTGCCAGCAGCTTATTGGCGGGAGCTTACAATGAGCAGTTCTTC

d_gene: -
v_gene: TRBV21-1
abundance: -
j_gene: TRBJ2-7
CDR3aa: CASSKVRRDYEQYF
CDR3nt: TGTGCCAGCAGCAAAGTTCGCAGGGACTACGAGCAGTACTTC

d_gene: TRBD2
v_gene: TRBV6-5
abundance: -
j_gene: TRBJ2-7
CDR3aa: CASSASGKYEQYF
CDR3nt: TGTGCCAGCTCGGCTAGCGGGAAATACGAGCAGTACTTC

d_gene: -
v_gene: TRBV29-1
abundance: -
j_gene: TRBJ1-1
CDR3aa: CSVSRGDTEAFF
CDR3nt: TGCAGCGTCTCTCGCGGGGACACTGAAGCTTTCTTT

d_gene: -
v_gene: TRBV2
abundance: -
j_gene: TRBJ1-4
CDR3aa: CASRGADEKLFF
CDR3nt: TGTGCCAGCAGGGGGGCTGATGAAAAACTGTTTTTT

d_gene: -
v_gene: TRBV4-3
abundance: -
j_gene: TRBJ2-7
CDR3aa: CASSQAATGIYEQYF
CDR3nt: TGCGCCAGCAGCCAAGCCGCCACAGGGATCTACGAGCAGTACTTC

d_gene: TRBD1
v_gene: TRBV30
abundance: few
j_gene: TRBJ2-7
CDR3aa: CAWSDGTGIYEQYF
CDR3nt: TGTGCCTGGAGTGATGGGACAGGGATCTACGAGCAGTACTTC

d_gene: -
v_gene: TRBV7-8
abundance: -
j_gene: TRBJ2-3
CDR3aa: CASSLGAAATDTQYF
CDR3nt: TGTGCCAGCAGCTTAGGGGCCGCGGCCACAGATACGCAGTATTTT

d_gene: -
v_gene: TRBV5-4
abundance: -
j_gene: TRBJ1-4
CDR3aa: CASNVPNEKLFF
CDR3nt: TGTGCCAGCAATGTCCCCAATGAAAAACTGTTTTTT

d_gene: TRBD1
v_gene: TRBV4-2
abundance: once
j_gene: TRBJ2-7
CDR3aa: CASSQWGRTGLYEQYF
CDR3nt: TGTGCCAGCAGCCAATGGGGTAGGACAGGGCTCTACGAGCAGTACTTC

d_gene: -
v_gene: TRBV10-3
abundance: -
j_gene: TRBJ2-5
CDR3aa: CASAAPGGWETQYF
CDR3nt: TGTGCCAGCGCCGCCCCTGGGGGATGGGAGACCCAGTACTTC

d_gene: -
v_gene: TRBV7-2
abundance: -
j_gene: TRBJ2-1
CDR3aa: CASTPGQVRNNEQFF
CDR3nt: TGTGCCAGCACCCCAGGCCAGGTGCGTAACAATGAGCAGTTCTTC

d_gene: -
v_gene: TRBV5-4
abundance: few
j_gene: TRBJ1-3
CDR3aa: CASSQQGNTIYF
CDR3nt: TGTGCCAGCAGCCAACAGGGAAACACCATATATTTT

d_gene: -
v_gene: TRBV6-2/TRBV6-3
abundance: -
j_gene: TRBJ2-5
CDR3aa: CASSPGRRQETQYF
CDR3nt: TGTGCCAGCAGTCCGGGACGGAGACAAGAGACCCAGTACTTC

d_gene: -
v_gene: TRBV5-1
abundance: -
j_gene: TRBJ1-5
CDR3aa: CARGPRYQPQHF
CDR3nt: TGCGCCAGAGGGCCGCGTTATCAGCCCCAGCATTTT

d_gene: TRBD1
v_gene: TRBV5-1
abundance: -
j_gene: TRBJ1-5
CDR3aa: CASSSDGTVNQPQHF
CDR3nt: TGCGCCAGCAGTTCTGACGGGACAGTAAATCAGCCCCAGCATTTT

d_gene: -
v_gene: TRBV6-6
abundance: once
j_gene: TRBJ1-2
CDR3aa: CASSYSSGFGYTF
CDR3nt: TGTGCCAGCAGTTACTCATCGGGCTTCGGCTACACCTTC

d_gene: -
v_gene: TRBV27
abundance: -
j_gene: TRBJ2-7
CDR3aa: CASSPRPGGRLEQYF
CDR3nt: TGTGCCAGCAGTCCCCGTCCTGGGGGGCGCCTCGAGCAGTACTTC

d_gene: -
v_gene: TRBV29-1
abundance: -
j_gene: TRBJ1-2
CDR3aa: CSVYRDGYTF
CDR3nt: TGCAGCGTATACAGGGATGGCTACACCTTC

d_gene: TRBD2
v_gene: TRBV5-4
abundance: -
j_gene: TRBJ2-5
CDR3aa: CASSFGGSKETQYF
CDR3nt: TGTGCCAGCAGCTTTGGCGGGAGTAAAGAGACCCAGTACTTC

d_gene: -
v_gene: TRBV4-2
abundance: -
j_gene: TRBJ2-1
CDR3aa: CASSQEWYSSYNEQFF
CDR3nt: TGTGCCAGCAGCCAAGAGTGGTACAGCTCCTACAATGAGCAGTTCTTC

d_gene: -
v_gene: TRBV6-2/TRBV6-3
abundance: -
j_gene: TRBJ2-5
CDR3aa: CASSYLSATQYF
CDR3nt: TGTGCCAGCAGTTACTTGTCGGCGACCCAGTACTTC

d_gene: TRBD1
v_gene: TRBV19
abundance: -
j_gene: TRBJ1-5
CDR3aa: CASSIGGTGNQPQHF
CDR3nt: TGTGCCAGTAGTATCGGGGGGACAGGGAATCAGCCCCAGCATTTT

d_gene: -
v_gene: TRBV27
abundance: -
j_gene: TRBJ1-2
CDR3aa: CASSLFALGNGYTF
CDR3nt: TGTGCCAGCAGTTTATTTGCCCTGGGAAATGGCTACACCTTC

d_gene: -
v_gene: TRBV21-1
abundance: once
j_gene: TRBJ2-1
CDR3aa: CASSKVWVGGQRKPNEQFF
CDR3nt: TGTGCCAGCAGCAAAGTGTGGGTGGGGGGCCAGCGGAAGCCCAATGAGCAGTTCTTC

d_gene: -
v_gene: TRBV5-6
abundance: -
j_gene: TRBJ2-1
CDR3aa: CASPRAQLYNEQFF
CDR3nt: TGTGCCAGTCCGCGGGCCCAGCTTTACAATGAGCAGTTCTTC

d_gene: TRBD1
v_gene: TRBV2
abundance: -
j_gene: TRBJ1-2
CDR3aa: CASSTGQGQNYGYTF
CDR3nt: TGTGCCAGCAGTACGGGACAGGGGCAAAACTATGGCTACACCTTC

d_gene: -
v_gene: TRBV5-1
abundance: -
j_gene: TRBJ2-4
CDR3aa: CASSFSNGLAKNIQYF
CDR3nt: TGCGCCAGCAGCTTCTCTAACGGCCTAGCCAAAAACATTCAGTACTTC

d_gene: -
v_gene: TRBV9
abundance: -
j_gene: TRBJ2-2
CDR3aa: CASSVVGKITGELFF
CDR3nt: TGTGCCAGCAGCGTAGTGGGTAAAATCACCGGGGAGCTGTTTTTT

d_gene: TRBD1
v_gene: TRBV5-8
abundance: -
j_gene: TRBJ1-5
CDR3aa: CASSPMGQAHQPQHF
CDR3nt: TGTGCCAGCAGCCCCATGGGACAGGCCCATCAGCCCCAGCATTTT

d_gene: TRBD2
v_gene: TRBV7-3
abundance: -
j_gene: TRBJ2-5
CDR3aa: CASSPRGGETQYF
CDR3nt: TGTGCCAGCAGCCCCCGGGGGGGAGAGACCCAGTACTTC

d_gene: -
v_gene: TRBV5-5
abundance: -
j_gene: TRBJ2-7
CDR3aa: CASSLVDTSYEQYF
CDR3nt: TGTGCCAGCAGCTTGGTCGACACCTCCTACGAGCAGTACTTC

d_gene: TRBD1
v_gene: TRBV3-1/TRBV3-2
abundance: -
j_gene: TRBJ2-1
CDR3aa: CASSQRTGWDEQFF
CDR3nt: TGTGCCAGCAGCCAACGGACAGGATGGGATGAGCAGTTCTTC

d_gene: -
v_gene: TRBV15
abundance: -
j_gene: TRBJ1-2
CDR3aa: CATSRDGGVYGYTF
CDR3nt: TGTGCCACCAGCAGAGATGGGGGGGTCTATGGCTACACCTTC

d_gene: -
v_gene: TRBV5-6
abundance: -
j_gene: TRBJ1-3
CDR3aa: CASSNTRGSGNTIYF
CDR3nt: TGTGCCAGCAGCAACACCAGGGGTTCTGGAAACACCATATATTTT

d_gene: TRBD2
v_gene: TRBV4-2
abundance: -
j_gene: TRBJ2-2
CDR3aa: CASSQEAGANTGELFF
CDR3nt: TGTGCCAGCAGCCAAGAGGCGGGGGCGAACACCGGGGAGCTGTTTTTT

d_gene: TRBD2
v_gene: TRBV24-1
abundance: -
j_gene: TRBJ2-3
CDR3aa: CATSDFSGRGVDTQYF
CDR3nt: TGTGCCACCAGTGATTTTAGCGGGAGAGGTGTAGATACGCAGTATTTT

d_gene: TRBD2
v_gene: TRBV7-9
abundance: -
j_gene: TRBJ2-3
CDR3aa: CASSRPGLAGGRDTQYF
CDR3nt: TGTGCCAGCAGTCGGCCGGGACTAGCGGGAGGCAGAGATACGCAGTATTTT

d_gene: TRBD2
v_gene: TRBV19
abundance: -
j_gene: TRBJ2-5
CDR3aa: CASSSGLAGGLVETQYF
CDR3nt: TGTGCCAGTAGTTCCGGACTAGCGGGAGGGCTGGTTGAGACCCAGTACTTC

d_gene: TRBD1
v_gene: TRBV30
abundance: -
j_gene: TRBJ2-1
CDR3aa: CAWSGGGRDNEQFF
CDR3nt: TGTGCCTGGAGTGGAGGGGGCCGTGACAATGAGCAGTTCTTC